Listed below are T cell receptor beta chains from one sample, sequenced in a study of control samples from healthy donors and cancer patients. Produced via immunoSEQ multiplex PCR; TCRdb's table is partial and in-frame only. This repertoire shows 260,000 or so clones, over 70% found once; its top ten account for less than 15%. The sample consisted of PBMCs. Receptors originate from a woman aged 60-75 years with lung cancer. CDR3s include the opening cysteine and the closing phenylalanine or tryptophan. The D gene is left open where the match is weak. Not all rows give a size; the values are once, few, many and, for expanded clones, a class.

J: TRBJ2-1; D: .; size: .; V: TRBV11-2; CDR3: CASSELGPYNEQFF; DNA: TGTGCCAGCAGCGAACTCGGTCCGTACAATGAGCAGTTCTTC
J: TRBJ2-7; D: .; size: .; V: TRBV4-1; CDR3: CASSKGEQYF; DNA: TGCGCCAGCAGCAAGGGCGAGCAGTACTTC
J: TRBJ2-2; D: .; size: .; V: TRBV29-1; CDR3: CSVGSDTGELFF; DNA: TGCAGCGTTGGTTCGGACACCGGGGAGCTGTTTTTT
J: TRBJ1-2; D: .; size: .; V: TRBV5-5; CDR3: CASSLQDNYGYTF; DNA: TGTGCCAGCAGCCTACAGGATAACTATGGCTACACCTTC
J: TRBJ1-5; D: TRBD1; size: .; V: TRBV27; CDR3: CASSLRRDRLSNQPQHF; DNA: TGTGCCAGCAGTTTACGTCGGGACAGGTTGAGCAATCAGCCCCAGCATTTT
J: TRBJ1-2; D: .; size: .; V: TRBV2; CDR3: CASSDFTGNYGYTF; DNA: TGTGCCAGCAGTGACTTTACAGGGAACTATGGCTACACCTTC
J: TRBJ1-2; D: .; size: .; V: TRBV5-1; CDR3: CASSSSTSGNYGYTF; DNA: TGCGCCAGCAGCTCCTCTACATCAGGGAACTATGGCTACACCTTC
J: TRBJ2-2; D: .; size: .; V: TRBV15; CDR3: CATSRELTGELFF; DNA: TGTGCCACCAGCAGAGAACTCACCGGGGAGCTGTTTTTT
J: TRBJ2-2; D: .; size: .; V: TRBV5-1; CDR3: CASSRDWNTGELFF; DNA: TGCGCCAGCAGCCGGGACTGGAACACCGGGGAGCTGTTTTTT
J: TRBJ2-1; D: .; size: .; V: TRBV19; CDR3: CASSLPESRQFF; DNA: TGTGCCAGTAGTCTCCCTGAAAGCCGACAGTTCTTC
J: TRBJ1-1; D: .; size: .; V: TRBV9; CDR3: CASSVDPGWNTEAFF; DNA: TGTGCCAGCAGCGTAGATCCAGGGTGGAACACTGAAGCTTTCTTT
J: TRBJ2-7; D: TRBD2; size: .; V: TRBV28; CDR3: CASSLYRGLAGHYEQYF; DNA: TGTGCCAGCAGTTTGTACAGGGGACTAGCGGGCCACTACGAGCAGTACTTC
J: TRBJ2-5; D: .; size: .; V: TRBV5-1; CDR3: CASSLRQGGSKTQYF; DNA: TGCGCCAGCAGCCTCCGACAGGGAGGGTCGAAGACCCAGTACTTC
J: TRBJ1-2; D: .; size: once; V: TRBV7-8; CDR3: CASSPGRTAPNYGYTF; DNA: TGTGCCAGCAGCCCCGGGCGGACAGCCCCTAACTATGGCTACACCTTC
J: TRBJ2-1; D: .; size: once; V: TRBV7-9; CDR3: CASSPLMSSYNEQFF; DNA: TGTGCCAGCAGCCCCCTTATGAGCTCCTACAATGAGCAGTTCTTC
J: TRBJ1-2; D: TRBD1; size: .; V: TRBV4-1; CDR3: CASSQPTGDIYGYTF; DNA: TGCGCCAGCAGCCAACCGACAGGGGATATCTATGGCTACACCTTC
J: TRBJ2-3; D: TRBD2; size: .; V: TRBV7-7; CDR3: CASSPSGGPDTQYF; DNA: TGTGCTAGCAGCCCCAGCGGGGGACCAGATACGCAGTATTTT
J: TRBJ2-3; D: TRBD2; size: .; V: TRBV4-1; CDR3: CASSQALSGITDTQYF; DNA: TGCGCCAGCAGCCAAGCCCTTAGCGGGATTACAGATACGCAGTATTTT
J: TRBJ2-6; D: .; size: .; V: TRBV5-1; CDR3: CASSLPRTISGANVLTF; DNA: TGCGCCAGCAGCTTGCCACGGACCATCTCTGGGGCCAACGTCCTGACTTTC
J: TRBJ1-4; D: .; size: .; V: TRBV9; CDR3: CASSVGGVDEKLFF; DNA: TGTGCCAGCAGCGTAGGAGGGGTGGATGAAAAACTGTTTTTT
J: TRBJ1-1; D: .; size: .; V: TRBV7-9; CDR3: CASSRIEGSTEAFF; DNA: TGTGCCAGCAGTAGAATCGAGGGGAGCACTGAAGCTTTCTTT
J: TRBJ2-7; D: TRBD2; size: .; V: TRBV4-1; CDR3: CASSRGLPVAGEQYF; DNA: TGCGCCAGCAGTCGCGGCCTTCCTGTAGCGGGTGAGCAGTACTTC
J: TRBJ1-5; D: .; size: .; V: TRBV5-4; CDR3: CASSLEADQPQHF; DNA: TGTGCCAGCAGCTTGGAAGCCGATCAGCCCCAGCATTTT
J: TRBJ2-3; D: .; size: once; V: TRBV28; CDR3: CASSSINQGPLLF; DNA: TGTGCCAGCAGTTCTATCAACCAGGGACCACTACTCTTT
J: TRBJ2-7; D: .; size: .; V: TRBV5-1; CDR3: CASSETYEQYF; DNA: TGCGCCAGCAGCGAAACCTACGAGCAGTACTTC
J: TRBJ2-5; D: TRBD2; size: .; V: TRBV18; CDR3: CASSPPTSGRTAETQYF; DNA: TGTGCCAGCTCACCACCCACTAGCGGGAGGACCGCCGAGACCCAGTACTTC
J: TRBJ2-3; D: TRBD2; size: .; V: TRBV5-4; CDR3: CASSPGGLAGGPDTQYF; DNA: TGTGCCAGCAGTCCCGGTGGACTAGCGGGGGGGCCAGATACGCAGTATTTT
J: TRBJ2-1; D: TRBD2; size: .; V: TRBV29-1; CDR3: CSVIPTGGEQFF; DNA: TGCAGCGTAATACCGACGGGGGGTGAGCAGTTCTTC
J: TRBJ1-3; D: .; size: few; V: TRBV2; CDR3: CASSEALNTGGTIYF; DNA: TGTGCCAGCAGTGAAGCGCTGAATACCGGAGGCACCATATATTTT
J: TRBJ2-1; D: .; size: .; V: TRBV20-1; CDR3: CSASAMGLSYNEQFF; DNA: TGCAGTGCTAGTGCTATGGGGCTGTCCTACAATGAGCAGTTCTTC
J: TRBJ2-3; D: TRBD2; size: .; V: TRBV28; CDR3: CASSLNRDYTDTQYF; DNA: TGTGCCAGCAGTTTGAACCGGGACTACACAGATACGCAGTATTTT
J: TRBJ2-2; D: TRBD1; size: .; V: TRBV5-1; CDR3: CASSPGQGRAGELFF; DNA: TGCGCCAGCAGCCCGGGACAGGGTCGGGCCGGGGAGCTGTTTTTT
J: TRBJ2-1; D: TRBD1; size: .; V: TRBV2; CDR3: CASSKDRLDNEQFF; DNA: TGTGCCAGCAGTAAGGACAGGTTGGACAATGAGCAGTTCTTC
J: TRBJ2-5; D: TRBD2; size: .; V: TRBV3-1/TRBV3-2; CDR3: CASSQDLAGTSQYF; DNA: TGTGCCAGCAGCCAAGACCTAGCGGGGACGTCCCAGTACTTC
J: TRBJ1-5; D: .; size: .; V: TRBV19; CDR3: CASSSRGSPSGSRNQPQHF; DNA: TGTGCCAGTAGTTCTCGCGGCAGCCCTTCGGGGTCGCGCAATCAGCCCCAGCATTTT
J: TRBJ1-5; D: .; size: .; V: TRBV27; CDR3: CASSDLGQPQHF; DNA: TGTGCCAGCAGCGACCTGGGTCAGCCCCAGCATTTT
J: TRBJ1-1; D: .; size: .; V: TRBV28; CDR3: CASSLMSGGTEAFF; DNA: TGTGCCAGCAGTTTAATGTCCGGGGGCACTGAAGCTTTCTTT